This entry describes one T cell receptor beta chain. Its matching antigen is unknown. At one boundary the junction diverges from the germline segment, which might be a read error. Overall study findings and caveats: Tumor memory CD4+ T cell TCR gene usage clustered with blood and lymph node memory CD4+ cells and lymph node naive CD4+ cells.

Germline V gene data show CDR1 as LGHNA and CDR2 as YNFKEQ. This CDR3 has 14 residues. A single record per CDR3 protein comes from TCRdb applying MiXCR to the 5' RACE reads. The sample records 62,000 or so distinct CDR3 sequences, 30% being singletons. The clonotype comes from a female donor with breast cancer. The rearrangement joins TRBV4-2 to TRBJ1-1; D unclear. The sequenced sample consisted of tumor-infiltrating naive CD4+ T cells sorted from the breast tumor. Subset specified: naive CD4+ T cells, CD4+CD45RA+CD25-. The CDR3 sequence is CTSSKDGMNTEAFF. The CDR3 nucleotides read TGTACCAGCAGCAAGGACGGTATGAACACTGAAGCTTTCTTT.